These 6 T cell receptor beta chains share one sample of origin, sequenced in a study of early T cells in non-severe SARS-CoV-2 infection. Each CDR3 protein gets one entry after TCRdb re-called the 5' RACE reads with MiXCR. The table shows about 56,000 distinct CDR3 sequences, with less than 15% occurring only once. This material consisted of whole blood, taken at baseline. The receptor source for this set is an adult who was a healthcare worker with PCR-confirmed SARS-CoV-2 infection or an uninfected control (not recorded which).

V gene TRBV30 combines with J gene TRBJ1-5, with a weak D call TRBD1 (5 bases). The V gene lost 3 bases and the J gene lost 4 bases, with 16 bases spanning the gap. CDR1 GTSNPN and CDR2 SVGIG come from the germline V gene (reference sequence). The CDR3 covers 15 residues. CDR3 loop: CAWRARGGFNQPQHF. The CDR3 coding sequence is TGTGCCTGGAGGGCACGCGGGGGGTTTAATCAGCCCCAGCATTTT.

This chain joins TRBV7-8 and TRBJ1-2; possibly TRBD1 for D (6 bases). Trimming took 5 bases from V and 8 from J, leaving 18 bases between them. The CDR3 runs to 14 residues. CDR1 and CDR2 from the germline V gene are SGHVS and FQNEAQ. CDR3 protein: CASSDQGIARGYTF. The CDR3 DNA is TGTGCCAGCAGCGACCAGGGGATAGCGCGCGGCTACACCTTC.

The rearrangement links TRBV3-1 to TRBJ1-3; 7 nucleotides agree with TRBD1. V was clipped by 4 bases and J by 1 base; unmatched bases: 10. CDR1 LGHDT and CDR2 YNNKEL come from the germline V gene (reference sequence). CDR3 length: 17 residues. The CDR3 DNA follows: TGTGCCAGCAGCCCTACGGGACAGCTGAGATCTGGAAACACCATATATTTT. Protein sequence: CASSPTGQLRSGNTIYF.

V and J are TRBV9 and TRBJ2-3; possible D gene TRBD2, 6 bases. The CDR3 consists of 15 residues. V lost 4 bases to trimming and J lost 2 bases, with 14 bases between them. Per germline, CDR1 SGDLS and CDR2 YYNGEE. The DNA for the CDR3 is TGTGCCAGCAGCCTTAGGGGACTCTACACAGATACGCAGTATTTT. This gives the protein CASSLRGLYTDTQYF.

CDR3: CASSLQGAYNEQFF. The CDR3 bases are TGTGCCAGCAGTTTACAGGGTGCCTACAATGAGCAGTTCTTC. V usage is TRBV28 and J usage is TRBJ2-1; maybe TRBD1 (5 bases). The germline V and J ends were trimmed by 2 bases and 2 bases, with 7 bases remaining between them. The CDR3 has 14 amino acids. The germline V gene has CDR1 MDHEN and CDR2 SYDVKM.

This chain connects TRBV29-1 to TRBJ2-6; D unclear. Trimming stripped 4 bases from V and 1 base from J, with 5 bases between. The CDR3 is made up of 13 amino acids. Germline V gene lookup returns CDR1 SQVTM and CDR2 ANQGSEA. DNA for the CDR3: TGCAGCGTTGTACCGTCTGGGGCCAACGTCCTGACTTTC. Encoded protein: CSVVPSGANVLTF.